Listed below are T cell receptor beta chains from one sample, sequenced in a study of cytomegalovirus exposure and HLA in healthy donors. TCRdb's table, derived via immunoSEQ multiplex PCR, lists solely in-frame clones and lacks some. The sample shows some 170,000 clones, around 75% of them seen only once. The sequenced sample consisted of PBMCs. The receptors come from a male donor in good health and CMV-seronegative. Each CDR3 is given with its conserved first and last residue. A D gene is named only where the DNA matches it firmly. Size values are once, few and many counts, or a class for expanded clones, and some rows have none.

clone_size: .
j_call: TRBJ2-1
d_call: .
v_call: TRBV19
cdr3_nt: TGTGCCAGTTGGGGCGGGGGCCACCGGGAGTACAATGAGCAGTTCTTC
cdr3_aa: CASWGGGHREYNEQFF

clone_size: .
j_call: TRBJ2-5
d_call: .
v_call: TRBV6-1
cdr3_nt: TGTGCCAGCAGTGGAGCAGCTTTTCAAGAGACCCAGTACTTC
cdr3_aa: CASSGAAFQETQYF

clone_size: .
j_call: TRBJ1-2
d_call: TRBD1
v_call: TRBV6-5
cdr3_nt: TGTGCCAGCAGCGTCCAGGGACAGAACTATGGCTACACCTTC
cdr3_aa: CASSVQGQNYGYTF

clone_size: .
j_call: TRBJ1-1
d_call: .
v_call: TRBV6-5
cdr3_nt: TGTGCCAGCAGTTACTCTGGCGGTGGAGGGGCCACTGAAGCTTTCTTT
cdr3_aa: CASSYSGGGGATEAFF

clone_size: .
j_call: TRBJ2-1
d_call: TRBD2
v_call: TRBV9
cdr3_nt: TGTGCCAGCAGCCCGTACTCGATAGCGGGAGTCAATGAGCAGTTCTTC
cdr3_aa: CASSPYSIAGVNEQFF

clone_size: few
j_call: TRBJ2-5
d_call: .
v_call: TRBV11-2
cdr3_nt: TGTGCCAGCAGCTTAGATTCGGGACAAGAGACCCAGTACTTC
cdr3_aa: CASSLDSGQETQYF

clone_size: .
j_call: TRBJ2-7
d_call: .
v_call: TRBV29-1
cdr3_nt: TGCAGCGCCCGGAGGGCCTACGAGCAGTACTTC
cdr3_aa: CSARRAYEQYF

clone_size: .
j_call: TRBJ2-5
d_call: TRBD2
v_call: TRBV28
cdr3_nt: TGTGCCAGCCTCGCTAGCGGTATCAAGGTGTCCCAGTACTTC
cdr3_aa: CASLASGIKVSQYF

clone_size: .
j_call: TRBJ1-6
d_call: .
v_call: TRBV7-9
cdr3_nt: TGTTCCAGCCTAAACTCGGGCTCCTATAATTCACCCCTCCACTTT
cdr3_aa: CSSLNSGSYNSPLHF

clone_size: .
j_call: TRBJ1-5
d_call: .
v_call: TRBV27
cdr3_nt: TGTGCCAGCAGTGACAGGACAGAGGTCGGGCAGCCCCAGCATTTT
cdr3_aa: CASSDRTEVGQPQHF

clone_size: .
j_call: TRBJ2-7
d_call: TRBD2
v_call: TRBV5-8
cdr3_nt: TGTGCCAGCAGCTTCGGGTCTAGCGGATCCTACGAGCAGTACTTC
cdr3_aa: CASSFGSSGSYEQYF

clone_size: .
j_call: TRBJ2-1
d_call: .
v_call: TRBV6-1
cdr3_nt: TGTGCCAGCAGTGGCAGACGAGCGTCGAACAATGAGCAGTTCTTC
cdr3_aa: CASSGRRASNNEQFF

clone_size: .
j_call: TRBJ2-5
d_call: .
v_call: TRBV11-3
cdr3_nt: TGTGCCAGCAGTAAACAGGGAGGGGAAGAGACCCAGTACTTC
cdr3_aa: CASSKQGGEETQYF

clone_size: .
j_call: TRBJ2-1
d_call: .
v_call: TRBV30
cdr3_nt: TGTGCCTGGAAGGAGTGGGGGGTGGACTACAATGAGCAGTTCTTC
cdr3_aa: CAWKEWGVDYNEQFF

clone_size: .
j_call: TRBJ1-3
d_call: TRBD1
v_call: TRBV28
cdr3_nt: TGTGCCAGCAGTCCCGGGACAGTAGGAAACACCATATATTTT
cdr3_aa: CASSPGTVGNTIYF

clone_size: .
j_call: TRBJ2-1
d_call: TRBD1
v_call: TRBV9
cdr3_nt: TGTGCCAGCAGCGTCGGACAGGGCTCCTACAATGAGCAGTTCTTC
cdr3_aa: CASSVGQGSYNEQFF

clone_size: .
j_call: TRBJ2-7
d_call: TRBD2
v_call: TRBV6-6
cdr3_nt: TGTGCCAGCGGGGGGGACGGGAACGAGCAGTACTTC
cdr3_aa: CASGGDGNEQYF

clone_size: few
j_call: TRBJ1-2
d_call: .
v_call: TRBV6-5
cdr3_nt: TGTGCCAGCAGTTACGGGACGGGGGGGGCGCGGAATGGCTACACCTTC
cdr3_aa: CASSYGTGGARNGYTF

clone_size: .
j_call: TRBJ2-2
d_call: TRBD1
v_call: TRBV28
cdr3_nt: TGTGCCAGCAGTTGGGGGGACAGGGACACCGGGGAGCTGTTTTTT
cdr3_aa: CASSWGDRDTGELFF

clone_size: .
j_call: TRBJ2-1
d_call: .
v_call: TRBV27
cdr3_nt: TGTGCCAGCAGTTTTACCAGTACGCTTATTTACAATGAGCAGTTCTTC
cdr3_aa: CASSFTSTLIYNEQFF

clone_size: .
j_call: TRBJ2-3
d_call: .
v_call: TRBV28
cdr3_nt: TGTGCCAGCAGCACGGGAGCCCCCACAGATACGCAGTATTTT
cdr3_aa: CASSTGAPTDTQYF

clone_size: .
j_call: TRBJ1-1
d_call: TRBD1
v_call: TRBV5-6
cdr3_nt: TGTGCCAGCAGCGACCCAGGGGGCCGAAACACTGAAGCTTTCTTT
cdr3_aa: CASSDPGGRNTEAFF

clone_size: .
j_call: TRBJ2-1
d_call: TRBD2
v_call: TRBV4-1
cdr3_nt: TGCGCCAGCACTAGCGGACCCCAAGCTGTGAATGAGCAGTTCTTC
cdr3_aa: CASTSGPQAVNEQFF

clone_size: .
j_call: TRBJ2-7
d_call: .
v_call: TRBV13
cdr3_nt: TGTGCCAGCAGCTTACAGAAATCCTACGAGCAGTACTTC
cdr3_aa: CASSLQKSYEQYF

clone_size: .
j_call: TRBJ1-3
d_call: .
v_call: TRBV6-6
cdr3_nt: TGTGCCAGCTACCGGGACAATTTCTCTGGAAACACCATATATTTT
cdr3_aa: CASYRDNFSGNTIYF

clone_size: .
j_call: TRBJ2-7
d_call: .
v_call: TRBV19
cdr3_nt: TGTGCCAGTAGTTTGCGGGACCTCTACTACGAGCAGTACTTC
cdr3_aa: CASSLRDLYYEQYF

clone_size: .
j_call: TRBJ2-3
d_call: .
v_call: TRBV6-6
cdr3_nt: TGTGCCGCCATGGGGGGTGGGGCAGATACGCAGTATTTT
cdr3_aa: CAAMGGGADTQYF

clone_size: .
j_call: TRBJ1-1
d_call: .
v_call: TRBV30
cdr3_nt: TGTGCCTGGAGCGTTACAGGGAGCGACGCTTTCTTT
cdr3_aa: CAWSVTGSDAFF

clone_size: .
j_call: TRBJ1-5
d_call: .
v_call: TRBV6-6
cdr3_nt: TGTGCCAGCAGTTACCCGGCAGGGGTGAGCAATCAGCCCCAGCATTTT
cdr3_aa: CASSYPAGVSNQPQHF

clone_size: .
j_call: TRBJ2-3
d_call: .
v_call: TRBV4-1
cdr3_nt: TGCGCCAGCAGCCAAGAGCGTTACCCAGATACGCAGTATTTT
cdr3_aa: CASSQERYPDTQYF

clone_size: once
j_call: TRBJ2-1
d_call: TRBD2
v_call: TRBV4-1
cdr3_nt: TGCGCCAGCAGCCAGAGGACTAGCGGGGACAGCTCCTACAATGAGCAGTTCTTC
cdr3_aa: CASSQRTSGDSSYNEQFF

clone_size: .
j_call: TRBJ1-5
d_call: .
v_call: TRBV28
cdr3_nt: TGTGCCAGCAGCCGCCCTACAGGGACCACCTTTATCAATCAGCCCCAGCATTTT
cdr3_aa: CASSRPTGTTFINQPQHF

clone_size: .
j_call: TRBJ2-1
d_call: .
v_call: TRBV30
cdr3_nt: TGTGCCTGGAGTGGGCCTAGCGTTTCTGAGCAGTTCTTC
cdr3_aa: CAWSGPSVSEQFF

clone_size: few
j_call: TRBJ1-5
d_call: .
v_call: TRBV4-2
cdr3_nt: TGTGCCAGCAGCCAAGAGAAGGCGTGGGGCGGTCAGCCCCAGCATTTT
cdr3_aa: CASSQEKAWGGQPQHF

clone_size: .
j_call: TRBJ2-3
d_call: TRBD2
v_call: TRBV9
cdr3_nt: TGTGCCAGCAGCGTAGGTGCTAGCGGGAGTACAGATACGCAGTATTTT
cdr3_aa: CASSVGASGSTDTQYF

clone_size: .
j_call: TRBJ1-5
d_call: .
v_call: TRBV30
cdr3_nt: TGTGCCTGGAGTTCCAATAGCAATCAGCCCCAGCATTTT
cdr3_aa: CAWSSNSNQPQHF

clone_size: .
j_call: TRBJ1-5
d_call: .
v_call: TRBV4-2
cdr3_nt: TGTGCCAGCAGCCAATCCATTCTGAGTCAGCCCCAGCATTTT
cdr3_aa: CASSQSILSQPQHF

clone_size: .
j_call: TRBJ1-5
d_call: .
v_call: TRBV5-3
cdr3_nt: TGTGCCAGAAGCTTTATCAGGTTCTATCAGCCCCAGCATTTT
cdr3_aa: CARSFIRFYQPQHF

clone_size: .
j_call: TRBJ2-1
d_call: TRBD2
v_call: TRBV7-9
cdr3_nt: TGTGCCAGCAGCTTAGACGGGAGGCCCGGGAATGAGCAGTTCTTC
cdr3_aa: CASSLDGRPGNEQFF

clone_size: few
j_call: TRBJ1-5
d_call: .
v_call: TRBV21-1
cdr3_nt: TGTGCCAGCAGCAAAGCCGCAGGGGAAAGAATATATAGCAATCAGCCCCAGCATTTT
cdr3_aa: CASSKAAGERIYSNQPQHF

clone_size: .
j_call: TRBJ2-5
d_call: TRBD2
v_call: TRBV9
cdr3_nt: TGTGCCAGCAGCCCCCCTCCTAGCGGGAGCTATGAGACCCAGTACTTC
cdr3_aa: CASSPPPSGSYETQYF

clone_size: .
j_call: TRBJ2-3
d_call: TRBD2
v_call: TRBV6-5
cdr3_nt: TGTGCCAGCAGATACACAGCGGGAGCCTCGGATACGCAGTATTTT
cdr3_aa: CASRYTAGASDTQYF

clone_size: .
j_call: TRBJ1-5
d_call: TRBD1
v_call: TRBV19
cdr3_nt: TGTGCCAGTACCGACAGGGTCGGGCAGCCCCAGCATTTT
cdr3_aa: CASTDRVGQPQHF

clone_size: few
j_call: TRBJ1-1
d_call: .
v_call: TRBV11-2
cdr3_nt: TGTGCCAGCAGCTCATACAGGGAGCTGAACACTGAAGCTTTCTTT
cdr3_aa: CASSSYRELNTEAFF

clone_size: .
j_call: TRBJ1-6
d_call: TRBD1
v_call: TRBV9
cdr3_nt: TGTGCCAGCAGCCCGGGGACAGGACCATATAATTCACCCCTCCACTTT
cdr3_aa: CASSPGTGPYNSPLHF

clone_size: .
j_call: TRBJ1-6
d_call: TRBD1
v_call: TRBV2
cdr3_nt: TGTGCCAGCAGTGAATACAGGGGGAGCTCCTATAATTCACCCCTCCACTTT
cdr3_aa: CASSEYRGSSYNSPLHF